This TCR beta chain appears in the sequencing data of a study of T cell clones after liver transplantation. Looking at the study overall: Immunosuppression withdrawal was tried within 2 years after liver transplantation in this trial.

J lost 0 bases, V lost 6 bases, and 3 bases had no gene match. CDR3 length equals 14 residues. Germline values: CDR1 WSHSY, CDR2 SAAADI. Sequenced by immunoSEQ multiplex PCR; TCRdb stores in-frame clones only, minus some. The table has around 9,300 clones, 55% to 85% seen once. This clonotype originated in a human patient who received a liver transplant. A share of the T cells may be of graft donor origin. This chain uses TRBV10-2 with TRBJ2-3; the match to TRBD2 covers 7 bases. Specimen: CD8+ T cells from blood, collected at the roughly 15-month timepoint. The CDR3 loop reads CASSHSGSTDTQYF. The CDR3 region has the DNA TGCGCCAGCAGCCATAGCGGGAGCACAGATACGCAGTATTTT.